A single T cell receptor beta chain is shown here with its context. Other DNA sequences within the sample encode an identical CDR3. Following RNA extraction, reverse transcription yielded cDNA that acted as the sequencing template. Here immunoSEQ multiplex PCR was the method, and the copy in TCRdb shows in-frame clones only, minus some. The sample has fewer than 110,000 clones; more than 75% are singletons. V lost 1 base, J lost 1 base, and 5 bases lay in between. The CDR3 runs to 13 residues. The V gene's germline CDR1 is MGHRA and CDR2 YSYEKL. Indicated treatment: oral pan-JAK inhibitor, 5-10 mg twice daily. The data were taken from a study of CD8+ T cells in alopecia areata.

Here the sequenced sample was CD8+ T cells sorted from blood, taken around week 31, from a patient treated with tofacitinib. The TCR originated in a human donor with alopecia areata. The V and J genes are TRBV4-1 and TRBJ2-7, with no clear D. The chain's CDR3 is CASSQGPSYEQYF. The DNA for the CDR3 is TGCGCCAGCAGCCAAGGCCCTTCCTACGAGCAGTACTTC.